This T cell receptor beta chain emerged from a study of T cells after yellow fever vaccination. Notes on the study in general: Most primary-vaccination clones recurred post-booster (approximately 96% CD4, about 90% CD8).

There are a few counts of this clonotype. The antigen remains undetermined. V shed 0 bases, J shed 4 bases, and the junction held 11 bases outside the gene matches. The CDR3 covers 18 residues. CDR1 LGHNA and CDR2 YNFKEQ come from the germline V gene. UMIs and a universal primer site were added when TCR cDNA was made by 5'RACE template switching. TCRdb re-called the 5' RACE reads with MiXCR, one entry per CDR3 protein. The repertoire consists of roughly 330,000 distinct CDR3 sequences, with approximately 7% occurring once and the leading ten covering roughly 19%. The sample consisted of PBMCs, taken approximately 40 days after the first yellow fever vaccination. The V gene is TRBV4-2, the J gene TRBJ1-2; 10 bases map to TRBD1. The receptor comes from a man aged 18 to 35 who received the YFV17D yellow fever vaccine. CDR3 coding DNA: TGTGCCAGCAGCCAAGAGCCTGGTGGGACAGGGGTTGGCTATGGCTACACCTTC. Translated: CASSQEPGGTGVGYGYTF.